The clone carrying this T cell receptor beta chain was observed a single time. Profiling relied on immunoSEQ multiplex PCR, and the TCRdb table lists in-frame clones only, not all of them. The sample carries about 10,000 clones, approximately 91% recorded once. This sample was included in a study of somatic mutations in cytotoxic T cells in rheumatoid arthritis. Positive selection with magnetic beads achieved the isolation of CD4+ and CD8+ cells, followed by a flow cytometry check of purity. V was pared by 1 base and J by 2 bases, with 18 bases between. Germline lookup yields CDR1 LNHDA and CDR2 SQIVND (reference sequence). The CDR3 covers 18 residues.

The chain combines TRBV19 with TRBJ1-5, with unresolved D. Sequencing used CD4+ T cells sorted from blood. The sequence came from a woman between 18 and 29 years old with rheumatoid arthritis. CDR3 bases: TGTGCCAGTAGTATAGTTCGGGAGAAAAAAAGGGGCAATCAGCCCCAGCATTTT. Translation: CASSIVREKKRGNQPQHF.